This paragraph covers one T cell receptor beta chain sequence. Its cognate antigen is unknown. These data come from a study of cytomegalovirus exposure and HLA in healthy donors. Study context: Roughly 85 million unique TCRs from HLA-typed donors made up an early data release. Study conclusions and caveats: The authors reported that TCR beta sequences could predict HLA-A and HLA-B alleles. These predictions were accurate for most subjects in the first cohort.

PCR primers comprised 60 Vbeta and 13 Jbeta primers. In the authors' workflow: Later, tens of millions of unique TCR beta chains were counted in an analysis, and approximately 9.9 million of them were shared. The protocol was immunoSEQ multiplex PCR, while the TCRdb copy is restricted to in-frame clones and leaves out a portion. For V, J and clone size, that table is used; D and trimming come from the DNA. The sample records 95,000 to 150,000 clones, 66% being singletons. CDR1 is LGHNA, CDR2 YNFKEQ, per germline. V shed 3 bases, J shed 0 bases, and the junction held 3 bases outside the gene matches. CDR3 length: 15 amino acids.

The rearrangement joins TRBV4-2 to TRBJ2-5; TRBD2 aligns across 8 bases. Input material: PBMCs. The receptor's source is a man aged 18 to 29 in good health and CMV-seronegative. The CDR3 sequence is CASSQGLENQETQYF. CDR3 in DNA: TGTGCCAGCAGCCAGGGACTAGAGAACCAAGAGACCCAGTACTTC.